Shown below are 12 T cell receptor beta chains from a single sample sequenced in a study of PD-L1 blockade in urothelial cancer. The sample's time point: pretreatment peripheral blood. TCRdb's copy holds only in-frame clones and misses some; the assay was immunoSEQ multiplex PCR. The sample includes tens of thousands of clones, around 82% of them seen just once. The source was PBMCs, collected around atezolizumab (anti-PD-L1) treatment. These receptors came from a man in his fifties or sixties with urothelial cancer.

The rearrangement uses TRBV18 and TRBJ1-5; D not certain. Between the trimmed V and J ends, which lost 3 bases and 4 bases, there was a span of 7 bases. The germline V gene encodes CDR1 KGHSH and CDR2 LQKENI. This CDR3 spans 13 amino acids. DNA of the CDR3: TGTGCCAGCTCACCGGAGGGAAATCAGCCCCAGCATTTT. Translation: CASSPEGNQPQHF. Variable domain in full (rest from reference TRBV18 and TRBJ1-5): NAGVMQNPRHLVRRRGQEARLRCSPMKGHSHVYWYRQLPEEGLKFMVYLQKENIIDESGMPKERFSAEFPKEGPSILRIQQVVRGDSAAYFCASSPEGNQPQHFGDGTRLSIL.

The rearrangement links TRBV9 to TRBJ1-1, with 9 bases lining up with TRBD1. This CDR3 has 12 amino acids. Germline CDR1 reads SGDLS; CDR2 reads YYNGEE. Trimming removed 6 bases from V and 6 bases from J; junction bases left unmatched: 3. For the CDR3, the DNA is TGTGCCAGCACCCGGACAGGGGCTGAAGCTTTCTTT. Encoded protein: CASTRTGAEAFF.

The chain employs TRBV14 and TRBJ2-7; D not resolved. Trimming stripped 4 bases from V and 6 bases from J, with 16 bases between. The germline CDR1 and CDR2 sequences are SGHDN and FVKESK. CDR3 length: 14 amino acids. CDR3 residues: CASSRLAPFVEQYF. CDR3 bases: TGTGCCAGCAGCCGACTCGCCCCCTTCGTCGAGCAGTACTTC.

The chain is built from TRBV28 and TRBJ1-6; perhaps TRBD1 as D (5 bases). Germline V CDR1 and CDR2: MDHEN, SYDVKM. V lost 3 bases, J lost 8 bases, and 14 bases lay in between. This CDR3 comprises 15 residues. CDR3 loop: CASSFTGAGDSPLHF. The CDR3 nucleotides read TGTGCCAGCAGTTTCACAGGCGCTGGGGATTCACCCCTCCACTTT. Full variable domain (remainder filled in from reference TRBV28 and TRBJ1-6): DVKVTQSSRYLVKRTGEKVFLECVQDMDHENMFWYRQDPGLGLRLIYFSYDVKMKEKGDIPEGYSVSREKKERFSLILESASTNQTSMYLCASSFTGAGDSPLHFGNGTRLTVT.

In DNA, the CDR3 is TGTGCCAGCAGCCCTAGCAGCGCCGCCTACAATGAGCAGTTCTTC. Its translation is CASSPSSAAYNEQFF. V and J are TRBV11-2 and TRBJ2-1, with D perhaps TRBD2 (5 bases). The CDR3 extends over 15 amino acids. V was cut by 5 bases and J by 2 bases, with 13 bases left in between. CDR1 is SGHAT and CDR2 is FQNNGV in the germline V gene.

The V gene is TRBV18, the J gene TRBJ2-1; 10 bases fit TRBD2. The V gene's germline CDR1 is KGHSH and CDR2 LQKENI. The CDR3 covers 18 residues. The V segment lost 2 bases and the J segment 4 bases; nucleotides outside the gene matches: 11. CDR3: CASSPSPWGLATYNEQFF. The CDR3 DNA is TGTGCCAGCTCACCAAGCCCATGGGGACTAGCGACTTACAATGAGCAGTTCTTC.

The CDR3 loop is CASSLGALAGVSNEQFF. In DNA, the CDR3 is TGCGCCAGCAGCTTGGGGGCTCTAGCGGGAGTGTCGAATGAGCAGTTCTTC. V gene TRBV5-1 combines with J gene TRBJ2-1, with 10 bases identical to TRBD2. The CDR3 consists of 17 residues. Germline V CDR1 and CDR2: SGHRS, YFSETQ. J was trimmed by 7 bases and V by 0 bases; bases with no gene match: 10.

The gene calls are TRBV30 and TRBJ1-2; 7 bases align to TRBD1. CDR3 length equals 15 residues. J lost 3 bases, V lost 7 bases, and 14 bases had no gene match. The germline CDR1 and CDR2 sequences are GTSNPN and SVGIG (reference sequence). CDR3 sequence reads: CAYRTGAPGDYGYTF. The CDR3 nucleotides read TGTGCCTATAGAACAGGGGCCCCCGGAGACTATGGCTACACCTTC.

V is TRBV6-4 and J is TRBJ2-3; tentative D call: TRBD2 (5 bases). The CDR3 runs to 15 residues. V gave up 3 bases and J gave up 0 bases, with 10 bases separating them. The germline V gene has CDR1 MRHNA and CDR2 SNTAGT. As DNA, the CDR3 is TGTGCCAGCAGTGAAGGAGCGGTTAGCACAGATACGCAGTATTTT. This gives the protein CASSEGAVSTDTQYF.

The chain's CDR3 is CASSFGRVPNTQYF. In nucleotides, the CDR3 is TGTGCCAGCAGCTTCGGGAGGGTTCCGAATACGCAGTATTTT. This chain uses TRBV5-6 with TRBJ2-3, with 8 bases aligning to TRBD2. The CDR3 is 14 residues long. The germline CDR1 and CDR2 sequences are SGHDT and YYEEEE. With V trimmed by 2 bases and J by 7 bases, 6 bases remained unmatched. Drawing the rest from reference TRBV5-6 and TRBJ2-3, the complete variable domain is DAGVTQSPTHLIKTRGQQVTLRCSPKSGHDTVSWYQQALGQGPQFIFQYYEEEERQRGNFPDRFSGHQFPNYSSELNVNALLLGDSALYLCASSFGRVPNTQYFGPGTRLTVL.

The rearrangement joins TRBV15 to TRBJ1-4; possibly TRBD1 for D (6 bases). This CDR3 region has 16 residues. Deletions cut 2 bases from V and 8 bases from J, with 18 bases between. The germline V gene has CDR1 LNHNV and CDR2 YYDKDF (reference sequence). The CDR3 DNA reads TGTGCCACCAGCAGACCCTCACAGGGTGGTGCGGAAAAACTGTTTTTT. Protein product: CATSRPSQGGAEKLFF.

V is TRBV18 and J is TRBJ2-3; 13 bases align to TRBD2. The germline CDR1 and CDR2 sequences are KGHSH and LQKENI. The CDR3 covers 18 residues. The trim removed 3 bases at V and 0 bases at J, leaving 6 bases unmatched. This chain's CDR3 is CASSPLLAGGISTDTQYF. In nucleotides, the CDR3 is TGTGCCAGCTCACCGCTACTAGCGGGGGGGATTAGCACAGATACGCAGTATTTT.